Only a few counts were recorded for the clone carrying this T cell receptor beta chain. Its matching antigen is unknown. V lost 1 base and J lost 4; bases outside the gene matches: 8. This CDR3 spans 17 amino acids. Looked up from germline, CDR1 is LGHNA and CDR2 is YNFKEQ. The data derive from a study of T-cell memory formation after mild COVID-19. The study, taken as a whole, reports: The study detected some responding clones in pre-infection memory, suggesting cross-reactive memory joined. CD4+ contracting clones were mainly CM and EM; CD8+ ones, EMRA.

Amplification by 5'RACE using constant-segment primers produced TCR alpha and TCR beta cDNA libraries that carried sample barcodes and UMIs. TCRdb processed the 5' RACE reads anew with MiXCR; each CDR3 protein has one entry. In the table there are 300,000 to 350,000 distinct CDR3 sequences, around 13% of which are singletons. This receptor was identified in a man younger than 35 who had mild COVID-19 (a few samples of this study predate the infection). Cell type and time point are not known. The J gene is TRBJ2-2, the V gene TRBV4-2; TRBD1 matches at 8 bases. Sequencing was carried out using PBMCs or a T cell subset sorted from them (not recorded which). CDR3 DNA: TGTGCCAGCAGCCAAGTTGCTGGACAGGGTTTCACCGGGGAGCTGTTTTTT. It translates to CASSQVAGQGFTGELFF.